The rows below give T cell receptor beta chains drawn from one sample of a study of T cells in Graves' hyperthyroidism and ophthalmopathy. TCRdb independently ran MiXCR on the multiplex PCR reads; one entry per CDR3 protein. The top ten hold under 65% of the sample, which has around 300,000 distinct CDR3 sequences, approximately 21% seen once. The sequenced sample consisted of blood. Receptor source: a man aged 25-45 years with Graves' ophthalmopathy. Each CDR3 is given with its conserved first and last residue. A D gene is named only where the DNA matches it firmly. Not every row has a clone size; where given, it reads once, few, many or a size class.

>NA|TRBV28|TRBD2|TRBJ2-1
TGTGCCAGCAGTTCAGCAACTAGCGGGAGGTTCAATGAGCAGTTCTTC
CASSSATSGRFNEQFF
>many|TRBV27|NA|TRBJ1-1
TGTGCCAGCAGTAAGGACACGGTGAACACTGAAGCTTTCTTT
CASSKDTVNTEAFF
>NA|TRBV14|NA|TRBJ1-2
TGTGCCAGCAGCGTCCGGACATACGATAACTATGGCTACACCTTC
CASSVRTYDNYGYTF
>many|TRBV10-2|NA|TRBJ1-2
TGCGCCAGCAGTGAGCTGTCCTCCAGAGGCTACACCTTC
CASSELSSRGYTF
>NA|TRBV5-6|TRBD2|TRBJ2-3
TGTGCCAGCAGCTTAATGGGGGGGAGAGGAGAAGATACGCAGTATTTT
CASSLMGGRGEDTQYF
>NA|TRBV20-1|TRBD2|TRBJ2-1
TGCAGTGCGCTAGCGGGGGATTTTTATAAGCAGTTCTTC
CSALAGDFYKQFF
>few|TRBV2|NA|TRBJ2-2
TGTGCCAGCAGGTCTGGGGAGCTGTTTTTT
CASRSGELFF
>many|TRBV28|TRBD1|TRBJ1-5
TGTGCCAGCAGTACTCCGGGACAGGGGGCAGGGCAGCCCCAGCATTTT
CASSTPGQGAGQPQHF
>NA|TRBV9|TRBD1|TRBJ2-2
TGTGCCAGCAGCGCAGGGACAGGGGCCCTCGGCGGGGAGCTGTTTTTT
CASSAGTGALGGELFF
>NA|TRBV29-1|NA|TRBJ2-5
TGCAGCGTACGAGGGACCGCCTGGGCAGAGACCCAGTACTTC
CSVRGTAWAETQYF
>NA|TRBV5-6|NA|TRBJ2-1
TGTGCCAGCAGCTACGGGTCCAATGAGCAGTTCTTC
CASSYGSNEQFF
>many|TRBV30|TRBD1|TRBJ1-1
TGTGCCTGGTCCAACCGGGACAGGGGATGGAACACTGAAGCTTTCTTT
CAWSNRDRGWNTEAFF
>NA|TRBV14|TRBD2|TRBJ2-5
TGTGCCAGCAGCCAAGATCCAACTAGCGAGACGCAAGAGACCCAGTACTTC
CASSQDPTSETQETQYF
>NA|TRBV7-9|TRBD1|TRBJ2-1
TGTGCCAGCAGCCAAGGGACAGCTAGGCGGGTGGATGAGCAGTTCTTC
CASSQGTARRVDEQFF
>many|TRBV3-1|NA|TRBJ2-1
TGTGCCAGCAGCCAAGTAAGGAAAAACTCCTACAATGAGCAGTTCTTC
CASSQVRKNSYNEQFF
>NA|TRBV2|NA|TRBJ2-1
TGTGCCAGCAGTGAGGGGGTGTTCCTCGGACCGAATGAGCAGTTCTTC
CASSEGVFLGPNEQFF
>NA|TRBV19|NA|TRBJ2-1
TGTGCCAGTAGTATCCGGGGTGAGCAGTTCTTC
CASSIRGEQFF
>NA|TRBV20-1|NA|TRBJ2-1
TGCAGTGCTCAGCCAGGGGATGAGCAGTTCTTC
CSAQPGDEQFF
>NA|TRBV2|NA|TRBJ2-2
TGTGCCAGCAGGGTGTGGGACACCGGGGAGCTGTTTTTT
CASRVWDTGELFF
>NA|TRBV5-1|NA|TRBJ2-3
TGCGCCAGCAGCTCGCACTCAGGGTTCGCAGATACGCAGTATTTT
CASSSHSGFADTQYF
>NA|TRBV28|NA|TRBJ2-2
TGTGCCAGCAGGGCACAGGGACGCTTGCACACCGGGGAGCTGTTTTTT
CASRAQGRLHTGELFF
>NA|TRBV6-2/TRBV6-3|NA|TRBJ2-7
TGTGCCAGCAGTTACGGGGGTTCTAGCGAGCAGTACTTC
CASSYGGSSEQYF
>NA|TRBV12-3/TRBV12-4|TRBD2|TRBJ2-3
TGTGCCAGCAGCTCCTGGGGGGGTAGCACAGATACGCAGTATTTT
CASSSWGGSTDTQYF
>few|TRBV7-3|TRBD1|TRBJ1-1
TGTGCCAGCAGCGCTAAAGGGACAGCGAACACTGAAGCTTTCTTT
CASSAKGTANTEAFF
>NA|TRBV28|NA|TRBJ2-3
TGTGCCAGCACCCTGGGGGGAAGCACAGATACGCAGTATTTT
CASTLGGSTDTQYF
>few|TRBV28|NA|TRBJ1-5
TGTGCCAGCAGTTTCGCCGAGGCAGCAGGCAATCAGCCCCAGCATTTT
CASSFAEAAGNQPQHF
>many|TRBV6-2/TRBV6-3|NA|TRBJ2-7
TGTGCCAGCAGTTACTCGAACTATTTCTCCTACGAGCAGTACTTC
CASSYSNYFSYEQYF
>NA|TRBV7-6|NA|TRBJ2-5
TGTGCCAGCAGCTTATTTAAAGAGACCCAGTACTTC
CASSLFKETQYF
>NA|TRBV20-1|TRBD2|TRBJ2-1
TGCAGTGCGATGGGACTAGCGGTCTCCTACAATGAGCAGTTCTTC
CSAMGLAVSYNEQFF
>many|TRBV3-1|NA|TRBJ2-3
TGTGCCAGCAGCCAAGGTGAGCGCGGGCATACGCAGTATTTT
CASSQGERGHTQYF
>few|TRBV27|TRBD1|TRBJ2-3
TGTGCCAGCAGTCCTACCTACGACAGGGGGCCCCGAGATACGCAGTATTTT
CASSPTYDRGPRDTQYF
>NA|TRBV4-2|NA|TRBJ2-7
TGTGCCAGCAGCCACCGACTAGAGACTACTGGGGATGCCTACGAGCAGTACTTC
CASSHRLETTGDAYEQYF
>NA|TRBV6-1|NA|TRBJ1-2
TGTGCCAGCAGTCCAGAGGGGTATGGCTACACCTTC
CASSPEGYGYTF
>many|TRBV12-3/TRBV12-4|NA|TRBJ2-5
TGTGCCAGCAGTTTAAAAGGGCCAGAGACCCAGTACTTC
CASSLKGPETQYF
>NA|TRBV5-4|TRBD2|TRBJ2-1
TGTGCCAGCAGCCGAGGGCGGGGGGACTCAAATGAGCAGTTCTTC
CASSRGRGDSNEQFF
>NA|TRBV7-6|TRBD2|TRBJ2-3
TGTGCCAGCAGCCCTATCCTAGCGGGAGTGGGAGATACGCAGTATTTT
CASSPILAGVGDTQYF
>many|TRBV19|TRBD1|TRBJ1-1
TGTGCCAGTAGACAACAGGGGGCGCGAAGAACTGAAGCTTTCTTT
CASRQQGARRTEAFF
>NA|TRBV20-1|TRBD2|TRBJ2-1
TGCAGTGCTACCCCATCTAGCGGGCGTTCAAACAATGAGCAGTTCTTC
CSATPSSGRSNNEQFF
>NA|TRBV28|NA|TRBJ2-5
TGTGCCAGCGTCCGTGAAGGGCACGAGGGGACCCAGTACTTC
CASVREGHEGTQYF
>NA|TRBV30|NA|TRBJ2-3
TGTGCCTGGAATCCCTCGACCCTAACGCAGTATTTT
CAWNPSTLTQYF
>NA|TRBV11-2|TRBD1|TRBJ2-6
TGTGCCAGCAGCTTGAAGCCGGGACAGGGCTACCTTAGCTCTGGGGCCAACGTCCTGACTTTC
CASSLKPGQGYLSSGANVLTF
>NA|TRBV5-1|NA|TRBJ2-7
TGTGCCAGCAGCGATACAAAGGGACCGATAAGCTCCTACGAGCAGTACTTC
CASSDTKGPISSYEQYF
>NA|TRBV2|NA|TRBJ2-7
TGTGCCAGCAGTGAGCATAGCGGCTCCTACGAGCAGTACTTC
CASSEHSGSYEQYF
>NA|TRBV19|TRBD1|TRBJ2-6
TGTGCCAGTAGTAGGGACAGAAGCTCTGGGGCCAACGTCCTGACTTTC
CASSRDRSSGANVLTF
>NA|TRBV28|NA|TRBJ2-1
TGTGCCAGCAGCCTGACTAGTTGGCAGTTCTTC
CASSLTSWQFF
>NA|TRBV6-9|NA|TRBJ1-1
TGTGCCAGCAGTTACCGGGTTGGGAGCACTGAAGCTTTCTTT
CASSYRVGSTEAFF
>many|TRBV5-6|NA|TRBJ1-1
TGTGCCAGCAGCTTGCGGACCAAGATGAACACTGAAGCTTTCTTT
CASSLRTKMNTEAFF
>NA|TRBV9|TRBD1|TRBJ1-2
TGTGCCAGCAGCGTAGCAACAGGGGTAGGCTATGGCTACACCTTC
CASSVATGVGYGYTF
>NA|TRBV6-5|TRBD2|TRBJ2-1
TGTGCCAGCAGTTATTCTAGCGGGATGAGGGAGCAGTTCTTC
CASSYSSGMREQFF
>NA|TRBV19|NA|TRBJ1-3
TGTGCCAGTAGTATTCTAAGCTCTGGAAACACCATATATTTT
CASSILSSGNTIYF
>NA|TRBV6-1|TRBD1|TRBJ1-2
TGTGCCAGCAGTGAACAGGGGGAGAGTGTTGGCTACACCTTC
CASSEQGESVGYTF
>many|TRBV20-1|NA|TRBJ1-1
TGCAGTGCTAGGGGTCCAGGGAGGGGGGGGACTGAAGCTTTCTTT
CSARGPGRGGTEAFF
>few|TRBV18|NA|TRBJ1-5
TGTGCCAGCTCACCAGGCGGGGGCTCTCCCAATCAGCCCCAGCATTTT
CASSPGGGSPNQPQHF
>few|TRBV18|TRBD1|TRBJ1-1
TGTGCCAGCTCACCGGGACAGGTCACTGAAGCTTTCTTT
CASSPGQVTEAFF